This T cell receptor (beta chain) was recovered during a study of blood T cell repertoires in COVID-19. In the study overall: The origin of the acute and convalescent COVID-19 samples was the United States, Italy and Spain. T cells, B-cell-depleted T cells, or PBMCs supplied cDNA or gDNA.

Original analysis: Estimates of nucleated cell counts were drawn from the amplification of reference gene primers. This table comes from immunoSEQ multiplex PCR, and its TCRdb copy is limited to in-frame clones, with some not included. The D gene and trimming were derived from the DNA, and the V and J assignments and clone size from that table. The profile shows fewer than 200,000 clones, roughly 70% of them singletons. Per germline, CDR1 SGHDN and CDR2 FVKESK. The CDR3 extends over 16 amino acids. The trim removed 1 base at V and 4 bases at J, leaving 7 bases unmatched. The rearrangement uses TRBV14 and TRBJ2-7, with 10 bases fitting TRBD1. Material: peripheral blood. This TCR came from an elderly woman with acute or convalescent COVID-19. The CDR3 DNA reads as TGTGCCAGCAGCCAAGGATTTCCGGGACAGGGGTACGAGCAGTACTTC. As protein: CASSQGFPGQGYEQYF.